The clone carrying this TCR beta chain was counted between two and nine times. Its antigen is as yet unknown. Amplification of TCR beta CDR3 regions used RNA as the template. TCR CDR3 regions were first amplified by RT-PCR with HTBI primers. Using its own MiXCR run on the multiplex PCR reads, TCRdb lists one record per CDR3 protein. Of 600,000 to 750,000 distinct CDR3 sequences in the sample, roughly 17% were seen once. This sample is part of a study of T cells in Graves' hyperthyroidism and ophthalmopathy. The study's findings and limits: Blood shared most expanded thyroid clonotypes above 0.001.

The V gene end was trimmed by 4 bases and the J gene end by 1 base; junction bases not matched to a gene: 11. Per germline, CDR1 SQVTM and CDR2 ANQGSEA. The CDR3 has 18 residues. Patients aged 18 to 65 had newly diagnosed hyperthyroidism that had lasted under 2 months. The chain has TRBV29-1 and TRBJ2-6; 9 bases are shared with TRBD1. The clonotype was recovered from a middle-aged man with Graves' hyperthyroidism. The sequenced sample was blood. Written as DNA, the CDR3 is TGCAGCGTTGTATTAAACAGGGGGCGCTTTTCTGGGGCCAACGTCCTGACTTTC. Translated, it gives CSVVLNRGRFSGANVLTF.